A selection of T cell receptor beta chains follows, all from one sample in a study of cytomegalovirus exposure and HLA in healthy donors. Sequenced by immunoSEQ multiplex PCR; TCRdb stores in-frame clones only, minus some. Of approximately 160,000 clones listed, less than 90% were seen once; the top ten hold about 5%. Sample: PBMCs. These receptors came from a woman aged 45-59 years in good health and CMV-seropositive. Both conserved end residues are part of each CDR3. The order of the fields is V gene, J gene, clone size, D gene, CDR3 protein, CDR3 DNA. The D gene is left open where the match is weak. The size field is filled for only some rows; it gives once, few, many or a size class.

TRBV9	TRBJ2-1	.	.	CASSVTVLVGNEQFF	TGTGCCAGCAGCGTAACCGTTTTGGTCGGGAACGAGCAGTTCTTC
TRBV7-9	TRBJ1-2	few	.	CASSRDSYGYTF	TGTGCCAGCAGCCGGGATTCCTATGGCTACACCTTC
TRBV6-6	TRBJ2-3	.	TRBD1	CASSYLGQGSTDTQYF	TGTGCCAGCAGTTACCTCGGACAGGGAAGCACAGATACGCAGTATTTT
TRBV6-5	TRBJ1-4	.	.	CASSYGAAREKLFF	TGTGCCAGCAGTTACGGTGCAGCGCGTGAAAAACTGTTTTTT
TRBV9	TRBJ2-7	few	.	CASSVADGGEQYF	TGTGCCAGCAGCGTAGCAGATGGGGGGGAGCAGTACTTC
TRBV9	TRBJ2-7	.	.	CASSAGTSPTYEQYF	TGTGCCAGCAGTGCCGGGACTTCGCCTACCTACGAGCAGTACTTC
TRBV14	TRBJ2-3	.	.	CASSQDRWSTDTQYF	TGTGCCAGCAGCCAAGATCGGTGGAGCACAGATACGCAGTATTTT
TRBV7-2	TRBJ2-7	.	.	CASSLVADYEQYF	TGTGCCAGCAGCTTAGTTGCGGACTACGAGCAGTACTTC
TRBV29-1	TRBJ2-7	.	.	CSVRSGYEQYF	TGCAGCGTCCGGAGTGGGTACGAGCAGTACTTC
TRBV12-5	TRBJ1-5	once	.	CASGLVGRGQAYSNQPQHF	TGTGCTAGTGGTTTGGTGGGAAGGGGACAAGCATATAGCAATCAGCCCCAGCATTTT
TRBV6-1	TRBJ2-7	.	.	CASSANTANEQYF	TGTGCCAGCAGTGCTAATACTGCGAACGAGCAGTACTTC
TRBV4-3	TRBJ2-6	.	.	CASSQELSSGANVLTF	TGCGCCAGCAGCCAAGAACTGAGCTCTGGGGCCAACGTCCTGACTTTC
TRBV7-2	TRBJ2-1	.	TRBD2	CASSLAASGPDSYNEQFF	TGTGCCAGCAGCTTAGCCGCTAGCGGGCCTGACTCCTACAATGAGCAGTTCTTC
TRBV4-2	TRBJ1-3	.	TRBD1	CASSQGSTGSGNTIYF	TGTGCCAGCAGCCAAGGTTCGACAGGGTCTGGAAACACCATATATTTT
TRBV4-1	TRBJ1-3	.	.	CASSQVPAISGNTIYF	TGCGCCAGCAGCCAAGTTCCTGCGATCTCTGGAAACACCATATATTTT
TRBV7-9	TRBJ2-1	.	TRBD2	CASSPPGLAESYNEQFF	TGTGCCAGCAGCCCACCGGGACTAGCGGAATCCTACAATGAGCAGTTCTTC
TRBV10-1	TRBJ2-3	.	TRBD2	CASSPNPGLAGTLSTDTQYF	TGCGCCAGCAGTCCAAACCCGGGACTAGCGGGAACTCTTAGCACAGATACGCAGTATTTT
TRBV7-2	TRBJ2-7	few	.	CASSSYLYEQYF	TGTGCCAGCAGCTCCTACCTCTACGAGCAGTACTTC
TRBV27	TRBJ2-7	.	.	CASSRGQSLSSYEQYF	TGTGCCAGCAGTCGTGGACAGTCTCTTAGCTCCTACGAGCAGTACTTC
TRBV5-5	TRBJ2-5	.	TRBD1	CASSTMTGGETQYF	TGTGCCAGCAGCACCATGACAGGGGGCGAGACCCAGTACTTC
TRBV5-4	TRBJ1-1	.	.	CASSLEMNTEAFF	TGTGCCAGCAGCTTAGAGATGAACACTGAAGCTTTCTTT
TRBV7-9	TRBJ2-5	.	.	CASSLGLAQETQYF	TGTGCCAGCAGCTTAGGGCTGGCTCAAGAGACCCAGTACTTC
TRBV5-1	TRBJ2-1	.	.	CASSLTRGGNEQFF	TGCGCCAGCAGCTTGACTAGGGGGGGCAATGAGCAGTTCTTC
TRBV5-4	TRBJ2-3	.	TRBD2	CASSLTSGSRSTQYF	TGTGCCAGCAGCTTGACTAGCGGGAGTAGGAGTACGCAGTATTTT
TRBV18	TRBJ1-1	.	.	CASSPEVISTEAFF	TGTGCCAGCTCACCGGAGGTTATTAGCACTGAAGCTTTCTTT
TRBV6-1	TRBJ1-4	.	TRBD1	CASSELQGNEKLFF	TGTGCCAGCAGTGAACTACAGGGGAATGAAAAACTGTTTTTT
TRBV7-2	TRBJ2-1	.	TRBD2	CASSLAIRLAAYNEQFF	TGTGCCAGCAGCTTAGCAATCCGACTAGCGGCCTACAATGAGCAGTTCTTC
TRBV27	TRBJ1-4	.	.	CASSTDRTNEKLFF	TGTGCCAGCAGTACGGACAGAACTAATGAAAAACTGTTTTTT
TRBV9	TRBJ1-4	few	TRBD1	CASSVGQGGEKLFF	TGTGCCAGCAGCGTAGGACAGGGAGGTGAAAAACTGTTTTTT
TRBV28	TRBJ2-6	few	TRBD1	CASSWGTGPPSGANVLTF	TGTGCCAGCAGCTGGGGGACAGGGCCCCCCTCTGGGGCCAACGTCCTGACTTTC
TRBV11-2	TRBJ2-1	.	.	CASSLRGVSIDEQFF	TGTGCCAGCAGCTTAAGGGGTGTCTCCATCGATGAGCAGTTCTTC
TRBV7-2	TRBJ1-1	.	.	CASSLERGGGSGAFF	TGTGCCAGCAGCTTAGAGAGGGGTGGAGGGTCCGGAGCTTTCTTT
TRBV15	TRBJ2-7	.	TRBD1	CATAMPGQGTYEQYF	TGTGCCACAGCCATGCCGGGACAGGGTACCTACGAGCAGTACTTC
TRBV27	TRBJ1-2	.	.	CASSSDRQTPFYGYTF	TGTGCCAGCAGTTCCGACCGACAGACGCCCTTTTATGGCTACACCTTC
TRBV10-3	TRBJ1-2	.	.	CAIKEGSNYGYTF	TGTGCCATCAAGGAAGGGAGTAACTATGGCTACACCTTC
TRBV29-1	TRBJ1-2	.	.	CSVQRVGAGAHKNGYTF	TGCAGCGTTCAAAGGGTAGGAGCAGGGGCTCATAAGAATGGCTACACCTTC
TRBV19	TRBJ2-5	.	.	CASSTGSETQYF	TGTGCCAGTAGTACAGGTTCGGAGACCCAGTACTTC
TRBV5-8	TRBJ1-4	.	TRBD1	CASSLGQVGEKLFF	TGTGCCAGCAGCTTAGGACAGGTCGGTGAAAAACTGTTTTTT
TRBV18	TRBJ1-3	.	.	CASSPLPQDGNTIYF	TGTGCCAGCTCACCATTACCTCAGGATGGAAACACCATATATTTT
TRBV5-1	TRBJ2-2	.	TRBD2	CASTSAGSGGTGELFF	TGCGCCAGCACCTCTGCAGGTAGCGGGGGTACCGGGGAGCTGTTTTTT
TRBV16	TRBJ2-1	.	.	CASSQNVIGRMSNEQFF	TGTGCCAGCAGCCAAAATGTCATCGGCAGGATGAGCAATGAGCAGTTCTTC
TRBV21-1	TRBJ2-2	.	.	CASSDPGRIFIAGGPVTGELFF	TGTGCCAGCAGCGACCCCGGGCGGATCTTCATAGCGGGAGGGCCAGTCACCGGGGAGCTGTTTTTT
TRBV20-1	TRBJ2-4	.	.	CSAREGVIQYF	TGCAGTGCTAGGGAAGGGGTTATTCAGTACTTC
TRBV9	TRBJ1-1	.	.	CASSVEGKMNTEAFF	TGTGCCAGCAGCGTGGAGGGGAAGATGAACACTGAAGCTTTCTTT
TRBV7-8	TRBJ2-3	.	.	CASSLHSGRATDTQYF	TGTGCCAGCAGCCTCCATAGCGGCAGGGCCACAGATACGCAGTATTTT
TRBV21-1	TRBJ2-7	.	.	CASIADTGKNGGISYEQYF	TGTGCCAGCATAGCAGACACAGGGAAGAATGGGGGAATCTCCTACGAGCAGTACTTC
TRBV9	TRBJ2-7	few	.	CASSFAYEQYF	TGTGCCAGCAGCTTCGCCTACGAGCAGTACTTC